This passage covers 15 T cell receptor beta chains from one sample sequenced in a study of blood T cell repertoires in COVID-19. Profiling relied on immunoSEQ multiplex PCR, and the TCRdb table lists in-frame clones only, not all of them. This sample has 140,000 or so clones, with around 90% found just once. Material for sequencing was peripheral blood. Source of these receptors: a woman between 50 and 59 years old with acute or convalescent COVID-19.

This clone showed up just a few times. The chain links TRBV30 to TRBJ1-5, with D hard to call. CDR3 length: 13 amino acids. V was shortened by 0 bases and J by 4 bases, with 7 bases between the two germline ends. Germline CDR1 GTSNPN, CDR2 SVGIG (reference sequence). The CDR3 here is CAWSVARNQPQHF. The CDR3, as DNA: TGTGCCTGGAGTGTGGCCAGAAATCAGCCCCAGCATTTT. Variable domain in full (rest from reference TRBV30 and TRBJ1-5): SQTIHQWPATLVQPVGSPLSLECTVEGTSNPNLYWYRQAAGRGLQLLFYSVGIGQISSEVPQNLSASRPQDRQFILSSKKLLLSDSGFYLCAWSVARNQPQHFGDGTRLSIL.

The CDR3 DNA reads TGTGCCAGCGCTTCGGGGTCCGGGGAGCTGTTTTTT. It is translated as CASASGSGELFF. V and J are TRBV7-2 and TRBJ2-2; the D gene is possibly TRBD2 (5 bases). CDR3 size: 12 residues. Trimming removed 8 bases at V and 6 bases at J, with 10 bases between. Germline V lookup: CDR1 SGHTA, CDR2 FQGNSA.

The chain carries TRBV5-8 and TRBJ1-3; 7 positions match TRBD1. Germline V gene data show CDR1 as SGHTS and CDR2 as YDEGEE. The CDR3 is 14 residues long. Trimming at V came to 4 bases and at J to 2 bases, leaving 3 bases not matched to a gene. DNA for the CDR3: TGTGCCAGCAGCCTCCAGGGGGCTGGAAACACCATATATTTT. Protein product: CASSLQGAGNTIYF.

This clone was seen a handful of times. The chain couples TRBV7-3 to TRBJ1-3, with a possible D match to TRBD1 (5 bases). Germline-derived CDR1 and CDR2 are SGHTA and FQGTGA. V shed 5 bases and J shed 0 bases, with 11 bases lying between them. This CDR3 has 15 residues. Written as DNA, the CDR3 is TGTGCCAGCAGCGCAGCGGGACTCTCTGGAAACACCATATATTTT. This gives the protein CASSAAGLSGNTIYF.

V is TRBV24-1 and J is TRBJ1-4, with D possibly being TRBD1 (5 bases). The V gene's germline CDR1 is KGHDR and CDR2 SFDVKD. This CDR3 has 14 residues. Trimming removed 5 bases from V and 1 base from J, with 7 bases in between. Here the CDR3 reads CATSAGGTNEKLFF. CDR3 in DNA: TGTGCCACCAGTGCCGGGGGAACTAATGAAAAACTGTTTTTT.

The chain carries TRBV6-5 and TRBJ2-1; D unclear. CDR3 length: 15 residues. The V and J ends lost 5 bases and 0 bases respectively, with 11 bases between them. The V gene's germline CDR1 is MNHEY and CDR2 SVGAGI. The CDR3 sequence: CASSLRFSSYNEQFF. The DNA of the CDR3 is TGTGCCAGCAGTCTGCGGTTCAGCTCCTACAATGAGCAGTTCTTC.

The chain couples TRBV27 to TRBJ2-5, with D unresolved. V lost 9 bases and J lost 0, with 14 bases in between. The CDR3 totals 14 residues. Looked up from germline, CDR1 is MNHEY and CDR2 is SMNVEV (reference sequence). The CDR3 nucleotides are TGTGCCAGTGCCGCGAGAATTCACCAAGAGACCCAGTACTTC. Encoded protein: CASAARIHQETQYF.

The V gene is TRBV28, the J gene TRBJ2-1; D unclear. The V gene's germline CDR1 is MDHEN and CDR2 SYDVKM. The V end lost 8 bases, the J end lost 5 bases, and 7 bases lay between the germline ends. The length of the CDR3 is 11 residues. CDR3 DNA: TGTGCCAGCGTACAACACAATGAGCAGTTCTTC. Translating it yields CASVQHNEQFF.

In DNA form, the CDR3 reads TGTGCCAGCAGCTCGCCGGGGACAGGGGATGCAGTGGCCCTCCACTTT. It codes for CASSSPGTGDAVALHF. The V call is TRBV7-9, the J call TRBJ1-6, with TRBD1 matching 10 bases. In germline, CDR1 is SEHNR, CDR2 FQNEAQ (reference sequence). CDR3 length equals 16 residues. With V trimmed by 4 bases and J by 14 bases, 14 bases remained unmatched.

This chain links TRBV21-1 with TRBJ1-1; whether TRBD1, the table's D call, matches the DNA was not checked. TRBV21-1 is assigned pseudogene status. This CDR3 region has 14 residues. The CDR3 DNA sequence: TGTGCCAGCAGCGAACAGGGATTGAACACTGAAGCTTTCTTT. Translation: CASSEQGLNTEAFF.

This rearrangement joins TRBV3-1 (or the pseudogene TRBV3-2) to TRBJ1-1, with TRBD1 as a possible D gene (5 bases). Trimming cost V 4 bases and J 4 bases, with 19 bases left between them. This CDR3 region has 16 residues. The germline gives CDR1 LGHDT, CDR2 YNNKEL (reference sequence). CDR3 residues: CASSPWPDGGATEAFF. In DNA form, the CDR3 reads TGTGCCAGCAGCCCATGGCCGGACGGCGGGGCCACTGAAGCTTTCTTT.

The chain has TRBV29-1 and TRBJ2-3; 8 bases align to TRBD1. The CDR3 loop spans 14 amino acids. After removal of 6 bases from V and 8 bases from J, the junction contained 13 bases not matched to a gene. Germline assignment: CDR1 SQVTM and CDR2 ANQGSEA. DNA of the CDR3: TGCAGCGTCCCCCGTGGACAGGGCGGCGGTACGCAGTATTTT. This codes for CSVPRGQGGGTQYF.

This clone was seen a few times. The V gene is TRBV7-8, the J gene TRBJ1-1; a possible D gene is TRBD1 (6 bases). The germline CDR1 and CDR2 sequences are SGHVS and FQNEAQ. CDR3 length equals 14 residues. V was pared by 4 bases and J by 2 bases, with 11 bases between. CDR3 DNA sequence: TGTGCCAGCAGCTCGGGGACAATCAACACTGAAGCTTTCTTT. Translating it yields CASSSGTINTEAFF.

The chain is built from TRBV2 and TRBJ2-1; D might be TRBD1 (5 bases). The length of the CDR3 is 15 residues. Between the trimmed V and J ends, which lost 4 bases and 0 bases, there was a span of 10 bases. From germline, CDR1 is SNHLY and CDR2 FYNNEI. The CDR3, as DNA: TGTGCCAGCAGTGTAAAGGGGCGCTCCTACAATGAGCAGTTCTTC. This sequence encodes CASSVKGRSYNEQFF.

The chain joins TRBV6-5 to TRBJ1-5; D is unclear. The CDR3 is 13 residues long. The ends were cut back, 6 bases at V and 5 bases at J, with 11 bases in the middle. The germline V gene encodes CDR1 MNHEY and CDR2 SVGAGI. The CDR3 bases are TGTGCCAGCAGACCCCACCGGTATCAGCCCCAGCATTTT. Its protein is CASRPHRYQPQHF.